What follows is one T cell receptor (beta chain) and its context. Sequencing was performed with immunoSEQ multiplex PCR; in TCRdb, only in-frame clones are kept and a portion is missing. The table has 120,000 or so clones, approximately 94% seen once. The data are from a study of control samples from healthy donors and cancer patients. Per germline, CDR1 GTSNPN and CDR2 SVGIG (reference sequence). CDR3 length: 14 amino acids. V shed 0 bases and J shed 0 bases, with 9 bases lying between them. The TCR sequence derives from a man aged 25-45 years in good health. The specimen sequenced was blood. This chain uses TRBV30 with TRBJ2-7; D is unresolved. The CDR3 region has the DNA TGTGCCTGGAGTGTATTCAGATCCTCCTACGAGCAGTACTTC. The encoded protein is CAWSVFRSSYEQYF.